This TCR beta chain was identified during a study of shared clonotypes between healthy human individuals. Study information: Donors had three CD4 naive, three CD4 memory, two CD8 naive and one CD8 memory plate apiece.

The CDR3 runs to 12 residues. V lost 4 bases and J 5 bases, leaving 9 bases between the germline ends. From germline, CDR1 is SGDLS and CDR2 YYNGEE. CD45RO-negative cells were positively selected for CCR7, leaving out terminally differentiated effector memory CD45RA+ cells. The authors split each subset's genomic DNA evenly across several immunoSEQ plates. Under the authors' procedure: ImmunoSEQ output lacked quality scores and full-length reads, limiting matched filtering. Measured with immunoSEQ multiplex PCR; TCRdb has only the in-frame clones, and not every one. V, J and clone size are those of that table, while D and trimming were read from the DNA. The sample has hundreds of thousands of clones, 98% seen once.

The receptor was isolated from a man between 25 and 39 years old in good health. Sequences were obtained from naive CD8+ T cells sorted from blood. This chain joins TRBV9 and TRBJ1-1; no clear D gene. The CDR3 DNA is TGTGCCAGCAGCCCAGATGGGACTGAAGCTTTCTTT. Amino acids: CASSPDGTEAFF.